This TCR beta chain stems from a study of beta chain features in type 1 diabetes. J was trimmed by 9 bases and V by 5 bases; bases with no gene match: 7. There are 14 residues in the CDR3. Germline CDR1 SNHLY, CDR2 FYNNEI. In regard to this clone: Antigen unknown.

Whole-study findings and limits: The similarity of naive, central memory and Treg TCRB repertoires appeared greater among patients than among healthy donors. Whether HLA type influences TCRB rearrangement remained unresolved here.

The sequenced template was cDNA made from the entire isolated RNA. Assay used: immunoSEQ multiplex PCR; TCRdb lists only in-frame clones, some missing. The sample lists under 250,000 clones, roughly a tenth seen once, with 1% to 1.5% in the top ten. The rearrangement joins TRBV2 to TRBJ1-4; TRBD1 aligns across 9 bases. The source material was central memory CD4+ T cells from blood. The sequence came from a man aged 18 to 30 in good health. The CDR3 spells CASSPGQGGQKLFF. CDR3 coding DNA: TGTGCCAGCAGTCCGGGACAGGGCGGGCAAAAACTGTTTTTT.